The clone carrying this T cell receptor beta chain was picked up many times. One entry per CDR3 protein results from TCRdb running MiXCR on the RT-PCR reads. This table holds about 620,000 distinct CDR3 sequences, about 12% found once. This specimen belongs to a study of response to subunit inactivated influenza vaccine. Trimming left V 1 base short and J 5 bases short, with 10 bases between. Germline loops: CDR1 SGHRS, CDR2 YFSETQ. The CDR3 spans 13 residues. The sequenced sample was PBMCs from blood, obtained on the day of vaccination. The sequence was collected from a man in his fifties or sixties who received an inactivated influenza vaccine. The chain carries TRBV5-1 and TRBJ2-7; D remains unclear. CDR3: CASSLSSANEQYF. DNA for the CDR3: TGCGCCAGCAGCTTGAGTTCCGCTAACGAGCAGTACTTC.